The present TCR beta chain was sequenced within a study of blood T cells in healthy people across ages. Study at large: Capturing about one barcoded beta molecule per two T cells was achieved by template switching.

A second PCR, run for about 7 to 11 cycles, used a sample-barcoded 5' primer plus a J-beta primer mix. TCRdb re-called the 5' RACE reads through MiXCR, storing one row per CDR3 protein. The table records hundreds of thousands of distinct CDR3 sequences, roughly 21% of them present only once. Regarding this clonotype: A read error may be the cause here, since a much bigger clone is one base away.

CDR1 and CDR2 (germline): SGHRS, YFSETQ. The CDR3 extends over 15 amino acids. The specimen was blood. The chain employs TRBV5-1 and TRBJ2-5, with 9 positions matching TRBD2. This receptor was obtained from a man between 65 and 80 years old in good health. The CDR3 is CASSLASGTQETLYF. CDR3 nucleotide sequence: TGCGCCAGCAGCTTGGCTAGCGGGACCCAAGAGACCCTGTACTTC.